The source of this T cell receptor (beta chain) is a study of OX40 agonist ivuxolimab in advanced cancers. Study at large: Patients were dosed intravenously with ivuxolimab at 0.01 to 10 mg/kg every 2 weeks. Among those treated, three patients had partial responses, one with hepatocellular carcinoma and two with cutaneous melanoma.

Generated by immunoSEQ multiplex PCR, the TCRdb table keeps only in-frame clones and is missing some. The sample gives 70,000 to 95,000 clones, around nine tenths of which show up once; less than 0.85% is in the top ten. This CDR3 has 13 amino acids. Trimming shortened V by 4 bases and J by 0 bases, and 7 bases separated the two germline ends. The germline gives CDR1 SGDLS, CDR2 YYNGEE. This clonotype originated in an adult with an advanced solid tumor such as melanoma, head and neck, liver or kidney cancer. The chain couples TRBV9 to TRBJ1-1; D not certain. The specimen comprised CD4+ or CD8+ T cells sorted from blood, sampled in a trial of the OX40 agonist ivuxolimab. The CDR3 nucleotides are TGTGCCAGCAGCTTAGCGGTGAACACTGAAGCTTTCTTT. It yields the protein CASSLAVNTEAFF.